What follows are 8 T cell receptor beta chains derived from one specimen sequenced in a study of blood T cell repertoires in COVID-19 (dated by TCRdb to the early 2020s). Receptors were amplified or captured by the immunoSEQ multiplex PCR assay. This immuneACCESS table, as held by TCRdb, lists in-frame sequences with V and J called but not all clones. Of the missing ones, under half trace to an unresolved V gene in checked studies; the others have no known cause. For this sample there are some 110,000 clones; roughly four fifths appear just once. Around 2.3% of the sample goes to the ten largest clones. Sequenced material: peripheral blood. The receptors here all came from a man in his fifties with acute or convalescent COVID-19.

This clone appeared a few times. This sequence joins TRBV7-9 and TRBJ2-7; 11 positions match TRBD2. The CDR3 contains 16 residues. The germline CDR1 and CDR2 sequences are SEHNR and FQNEAQ (reference sequence). V shed 5 bases, J shed 0 bases, and the junction held 6 bases outside the gene matches. CDR3 bases: TGTGCCAGCAGCCCCTCTAGCGGGGGGCCCTCCTACGAGCAGTACTTC. Protein sequence: CASSPSSGGPSYEQYF.

This chain joins TRBV6-6 and TRBJ2-5; 10 bases agree with TRBD1. Germline CDR1 and CDR2: MNHNY and SVGAGI (reference sequence). The length of the CDR3 is 15 residues. V lost 5 bases and J lost 3; bases outside the gene matches: 6. The CDR3 loop reads CASSPGQGREETQYF. The CDR3 DNA is TGTGCCAGCAGTCCGGGACAGGGGCGGGAAGAGACCCAGTACTTC.

The chain links TRBV2 to TRBJ1-5; D gene unclear. The CDR3 is 15 residues long. The ends were cut back, 6 bases at V and 5 bases at J, with 17 bases in the middle. CDR1 SNHLY and CDR2 FYNNEI come from the germline V gene. The CDR3 DNA is TGTGCCAGCAGCCCCGACCTCCTGCGGGATCAGCCCCAGCATTTT. As protein: CASSPDLLRDQPQHF.

The rearrangement joins TRBV7-9 to TRBJ1-1, with a possible D match to TRBD1 (5 bases). The V gene's germline CDR1 is SEHNR and CDR2 FQNEAQ (reference sequence). The CDR3 length is 13 residues. V gave up 5 bases and J gave up 5 bases, with 12 bases separating them. The DNA of the CDR3 is TGTGCCAGCAGCCCCAGGGAAGGGACTGAAGCTTTCTTT. Its protein is CASSPREGTEAFF.

This clone was observed a few times. The chain carries TRBV2 and TRBJ2-5; 10 nucleotides agree with TRBD2. V lost 6 bases to trimming and J lost 4 bases; unmatched junction nucleotides: 8. The CDR3 consists of 15 residues. The germline V gene encodes CDR1 SNHLY and CDR2 FYNNEI. The CDR3 DNA reads as TGTGCCAGCAGCGGACTAGCGGTCCCCGGAGAGACCCAGTACTTC. Its protein is CASSGLAVPGETQYF.

The chain employs TRBV7-9 and TRBJ1-5, with D possibly being TRBD1 (5 bases). This CDR3 region has 15 residues. The V end was cut by 1 base, the J end by 5 bases, with 12 bases between. Germline V gene data show CDR1 as SEHNR and CDR2 as FQNEAQ (reference sequence). The CDR3 sequence: CASSLGTTAYQPQHF. The CDR3 coding sequence is TGTGCCAGCAGCTTAGGGACGACAGCTTATCAGCCCCAGCATTTT.

This clone was seen a handful of times. The chain has TRBV18 and TRBJ2-4, with 7 nucleotides matching TRBD2. This CDR3 comprises 16 residues. Looked up from germline, CDR1 is KGHSH and CDR2 is LQKENI. The V gene end was trimmed by 0 bases and the J gene end by 0 bases; junction bases not matched to a gene: 2. The CDR3 DNA reads TGTGCCAGCTCACCACCGAGGGAGGGAGCCAAAAACATTCAGTACTTC. Amino acids: CASSPPREGAKNIQYF.

This clone has a single count. The chain carries TRBV27 and TRBJ1-6, with D tentatively TRBD1 (5 bases). V was pared by 1 base and J by 9 bases, with 13 bases between. This CDR3 contains 15 residues. Germline V lookup: CDR1 MNHEY, CDR2 SMNVEV (reference sequence). The CDR3 region has the DNA TGTGCCAGCAGTTTATGGCCCCCCGACAGTTCACCCCTCCACTTT. It is translated as CASSLWPPDSSPLHF.